The 30 T cell receptor beta chains in this list originate from one sample, sequenced in a study of cytomegalovirus exposure and HLA in healthy donors. Primers: 60 Vbeta forward and 13 Jbeta reverse. Libraries were prepared by immunoSEQ multiplex PCR; TCRdb keeps only in-frame clonotypes and omits some of them. The sample spans fewer than 130,000 clones; the ten largest clones claim 0.5% to 0.7%. Sequences were obtained from PBMCs. All receptors derive from a man over 45 in good health and CMV-seronegative.

This sequence joins TRBV4-3 and TRBJ1-2; D possibly corresponds to TRBD1 (5 bases). The CDR3 totals 16 residues. Germline V gene data show CDR1 as LGHNA and CDR2 as YSLEER. V dropped 3 bases and J dropped 4 bases, with 18 bases sitting between them. CDR3 protein: CASSHPTGERSYGYTF. The CDR3 nucleotides read TGCGCCAGCAGCCACCCCACGGGGGAGCGGAGCTATGGCTACACCTTC.

The chain joins TRBV5-1 to TRBJ1-1, with 9 positions matching TRBD1. Germline trimming cut 3 bases from V and 0 bases from J; bases unmatched to any gene: 3. Germline loops: CDR1 SGHRS, CDR2 YFSETQ. The CDR3 runs 15 residues. Here the CDR3 DNA reads TGCGCCAGCAGCTGGACAGGGGATATGAACACTGAAGCTTTCTTT. It yields the protein CASSWTGDMNTEAFF.

This chain links TRBV9 with TRBJ2-1; D unclear. CDR1 is SGDLS, CDR2 YYNGEE, per germline. The length of the CDR3 is 13 residues. V gave up 3 bases and J gave up 8 bases, with 12 bases separating them. The CDR3 region has the DNA TGTGCCAGCAGCGGTACCTTGGCCGATGAGCAGTTCTTC. Translated: CASSGTLADEQFF.

The chain uses TRBV5-1 and TRBJ2-5; 12 nucleotides line up with TRBD2. The V gene's germline CDR1 is SGHRS and CDR2 YFSETQ. Trimming took 4 bases from V and 4 from J; bases not matched to a gene: 14. This CDR3 is built from 18 residues. CDR3 sequence (DNA): TGCGCCAGCAGCAAACGGACTAGCGGGACGGAAGGTTCAGAGACCCAGTACTTC. Encoded protein: CASSKRTSGTEGSETQYF.

The chain combines TRBV6-6 with TRBJ2-7, with TRBD1 matching 7 bases. Germline trimming cut 3 bases from V and 7 bases from J; bases unmatched to any gene: 6. This CDR3 has 13 residues. Per germline, CDR1 MNHNY and CDR2 SVGAGI (reference sequence). The CDR3, as DNA: TGTGCCAGCAGTTATTTAGGGGGCGAGGAGCAGTACTTC. It encodes CASSYLGGEEQYF.

Note on this clone: The CDR3 does not close with the conserved phenylalanine or tryptophan, likely indicating a read error. The rearrangement joins TRBV30 to TRBJ2-7; TRBD1 matches at 10 bases. The CDR3 runs 15 residues. V was clipped by 4 bases and J by 2 bases; unmatched bases: 8. Germline lookup yields CDR1 GTSNPN and CDR2 SVGIG (reference sequence). As DNA, the CDR3 is TGTGCCTGGAAGGTCGGGACAGGGGAAGCCTACGAGCAGTACCTC. This translates into CAWKVGTGEAYEQYL.

The genes are TRBV5-1 and TRBJ2-1, with a weak D call TRBD1 (5 bases). V was pared by 2 bases and J by 7 bases, with 13 bases between. CDR3 size: 14 residues. From germline, CDR1 is SGHRS and CDR2 YFSETQ. The CDR3 sequence is CASSFFSRENEQFF. The CDR3 DNA is TGCGCCAGCAGCTTTTTTAGCAGGGAAAATGAGCAGTTCTTC.

V is TRBV18 and J is TRBJ2-1; 14 nucleotides align to TRBD2. With 3 bases clipped from V and 4 bases from J, the junction kept 8 bases outside the gene matches. Looked up from germline, CDR1 is KGHSH and CDR2 is LQKENI. CDR3 length: 18 residues. In DNA form, the CDR3 reads TGTGCCAGCTCACCCCGGGGACTAGCGGGAGAAATTTACAATGAGCAGTTCTTC. This encodes CASSPRGLAGEIYNEQFF.

The chain carries TRBV4-1 and TRBJ2-1, with 7 bases that match TRBD2. Trimming at V came to 4 bases and at J to 1 base, leaving 4 bases not matched to a gene. The CDR3 spans 15 residues. The germline V gene has CDR1 MGHRA and CDR2 YSYEKL. The CDR3 DNA follows: TGCGCCAGCAGCCTCGGGACTACTTCCTACAATGAGCAGTTCTTC. It translates to CASSLGTTSYNEQFF.

J is TRBJ1-1 and V is TRBV4-1; D is perhaps TRBD1 (6 bases). Germline V gene sequence: CDR1 MGHRA, CDR2 YSYEKL. The V end was cut by 2 bases, the J end by 6 bases, with 10 bases between. There are 13 residues in the CDR3. The CDR3 region is CASSQPTGSEAFF. Written as DNA, the CDR3 is TGCGCCAGCAGCCAACCCACAGGGTCTGAAGCTTTCTTT.

The rearrangement links TRBV2 to TRBJ1-3; the match to TRBD1 covers 7 bases. V shed 2 bases, J shed 2 bases, and the junction held 3 bases outside the gene matches. CDR1 and CDR2 (germline): SNHLY, FYNNEI. This CDR3 is 15 amino acids long. As DNA, the CDR3 is TGTGCCAGCAGTGAAATGCAGGGGGCTGGAAACACCATATATTTT. Amino acid sequence: CASSEMQGAGNTIYF.

The chain employs TRBV25-1 and TRBJ1-6, with a possible D match to TRBD1 (6 bases). The germline V and J ends were trimmed by 6 bases and 10 bases, with 19 bases remaining between them. This CDR3 is 15 amino acids long. CDR1 MGHDK and CDR2 SYGVNS come from the germline V gene. The CDR3 region is CASRGEQGGLSPLHF. As DNA, the CDR3 is TGTGCCAGCAGGGGGGAACAGGGCGGTCTGTCACCCCTCCACTTT.

The chain combines TRBV6-6 with TRBJ1-4, with a weak D call TRBD1 (5 bases). V gave up 5 bases and J gave up 2 bases, with 12 bases separating them. The V gene's germline CDR1 is MNHNY and CDR2 SVGAGI (reference sequence). The CDR3 is made up of 15 amino acids. CDR3 protein: CASSTQGFTNEKLFF. The CDR3 DNA is TGTGCCAGCAGTACCCAGGGTTTTACTAATGAAAAACTGTTTTTT.

This chain links TRBV5-1 with TRBJ2-7, with 8 bases that match TRBD1. J was trimmed by 1 base and V by 2 bases; bases with no gene match: 8. The CDR3 totals 16 residues. In germline, CDR1 is SGHRS, CDR2 YFSETQ. CDR3 residues: CASSLTPGQASYEQYF. As DNA, the CDR3 is TGCGCCAGCAGCTTAACTCCGGGACAGGCGTCCTACGAGCAGTACTTC.

The chain is built from TRBV18 and TRBJ2-5; D gene unclear. The CDR3 contains 15 residues. V lost 2 bases and J 1 base, leaving 11 bases between the germline ends. CDR1 is KGHSH, CDR2 LQKENI, per germline. The CDR3 DNA reads as TGTGCCAGCTCACCATATACGGGTAGCCAAGAGACCCAGTACTTC. The encoded protein is CASSPYTGSQETQYF.

The genes are TRBV5-5 and TRBJ2-5, with D unclear. Germline values: CDR1 SGHKS, CDR2 YYEKEE (reference sequence). V was pared by 1 base and J by 4 bases, with 5 bases between. This CDR3 spans 12 amino acids. CDR3 region: CASSLPLETQYF. For the CDR3, the DNA is TGTGCCAGCAGCTTGCCACTAGAGACCCAGTACTTC.

The chain uses TRBV11-3 and TRBJ1-1; 10 nucleotides match TRBD1. The CDR3 covers 13 residues. Germline CDR1 reads SGHNT; CDR2 reads YENEEA. After removal of 4 bases from V and 5 bases from J, the junction contained 1 base not matched to a gene. The CDR3 is CASSWGQGTEAFF. The CDR3 region has the DNA TGTGCCAGCAGCTGGGGACAGGGGACTGAAGCTTTCTTT. The complete variable domain, with remaining parts taken from reference TRBV11-3 and TRBJ1-1, reads EAGVVQSPRYKIIEKKQPVAFWCNPISGHNTLYWYLQNLGQGPELLIRYENEEAVDDSQLPKDRFSAERLKGVDSTLKIQPAELGDSAVYLCASSWGQGTEAFFGQGTRLTVV.

The chain joins TRBV11-2 to TRBJ1-4; the match to TRBD1 covers 7 bases. Germline CDR1 SGHAT, CDR2 FQNNGV. This CDR3 comprises 16 residues. Germline trimming cut 2 bases from V and 4 bases from J; bases unmatched to any gene: 7. This CDR3 is CASSLSLGQFNEKLFF. The DNA of the CDR3 is TGTGCCAGCAGCTTAAGCCTGGGACAGTTTAATGAAAAACTGTTTTTT.

The J gene is TRBJ1-1, the V gene TRBV29-1, with D possibly TRBD1 on 6 matching bases. V was trimmed by 0 bases and J by 5 bases, leaving 13 bases between them. The CDR3 is made up of 14 amino acids. Germline V gene lookup returns CDR1 SQVTM and CDR2 ANQGSEA. The CDR3 DNA reads as TGCAGCGTTGAAGAAAACAGGGTGGGGACTGAAGCTTTCTTT. This sequence encodes CSVEENRVGTEAFF.

The chain carries TRBV29-1 and TRBJ2-5; TRBD1 is a possible D gene (6 bases). The CDR3 has 11 amino acids. The germline CDR1 and CDR2 sequences are SQVTM and ANQGSEA. Trimming cost V 4 bases and J 4 bases, with 7 bases left between them. The CDR3 coding sequence is TGCAGCGTTGGAGGGGGAGAGACCCAGTACTTC. Translating gives CSVGGGETQYF.

V gene TRBV19 combines with J gene TRBJ1-5; D not certain. Looked up from germline, CDR1 is LNHDA and CDR2 is SQIVND (reference sequence). There are 17 residues in the CDR3. The V and J ends lost 3 bases and 0 bases respectively, with 15 bases between them. The CDR3 DNA sequence: TGTGCCAGTAGTATTCCCAATGGAGCTACTAGCAATCAGCCCCAGCATTTT. Encoded protein: CASSIPNGATSNQPQHF.

J is TRBJ1-2 and V is TRBV15; the match to TRBD1 covers 9 bases. Germline CDR1 reads LNHNV; CDR2 reads YYDKDF (reference sequence). V trimming: 5 bases; J trimming: 4 bases; junction bases outside the gene matches: 8. The CDR3 runs to 15 residues. The CDR3 sequence: CATSVLRTGAYGYTF. The CDR3, as DNA: TGTGCCACCAGCGTCCTCCGGACAGGGGCCTATGGCTACACCTTC.

The chain employs TRBV6-6 and TRBJ2-7; unclear D gene. CDR3 length equals 16 residues. Trimming stripped 6 bases from V and 0 bases from J, with 18 bases between. CDR1 and CDR2 (germline): MNHNY, SVGAGI (reference sequence). The chain's CDR3 is CASRSLNSPSSYEQYF. The DNA of the CDR3 is TGTGCCAGCAGATCATTAAACAGCCCCAGCTCCTACGAGCAGTACTTC.

The chain combines TRBV18 with TRBJ2-7, with D possibly TRBD2 on 6 matching bases. The CDR3 is made up of 16 amino acids. Trimming removed 2 bases from V and 3 bases from J, with 17 bases in between. Looked up from germline, CDR1 is KGHSH and CDR2 is LQKENI. The CDR3 DNA sequence: TGTGCCAGCTCACCAAATAGTGGAGGGGTGGGCTACGAGCAGTACTTC. Residues: CASSPNSGGVGYEQYF.

V is TRBV6-1 and J is TRBJ2-7; the D gene is possibly TRBD2 (6 bases). The CDR3 consists of 15 residues. CDR1 is MNHNS, CDR2 SASEGT, per germline. The germline V and J ends were trimmed by 4 bases and 3 bases, with 16 bases remaining between them. CDR3 loop: CASSGRLAQFYEQYF. CDR3 in DNA: TGTGCCAGCAGTGGTCGGCTAGCGCAATTCTACGAGCAGTACTTC.

The V call is TRBV10-3, the J call TRBJ2-4; 10 nucleotides align to TRBD1. The CDR3 covers 14 residues. The germline V gene has CDR1 ENHRY and CDR2 SYGVKD. Trimming took 4 bases from V and 5 from J; bases not matched to a gene: 2. The CDR3: CAISGGTGENIQYF. CDR3 coding DNA: TGTGCCATCAGTGGAGGGACAGGGGAAAACATTCAGTACTTC.

The rearrangement joins TRBV15 to TRBJ2-3, with D possibly TRBD2 on 7 matching bases. The CDR3 runs 16 residues. Looked up from germline, CDR1 is LNHNV and CDR2 is YYDKDF (reference sequence). The V end lost 3 bases, the J end lost 4 bases, and 17 bases lay between the germline ends. CDR3 in DNA: TGTGCCACCAGCAGCGAGAGGGGAGGGGGGTCAGATACGCAGTATTTT. This encodes CATSSERGGGSDTQYF.

The chain carries TRBV4-3 and TRBJ1-4; D is perhaps TRBD1 (5 bases). The ends were cut back, 0 bases at V and 5 bases at J, with 13 bases in the middle. Germline CDR1 LGHNA, CDR2 YSLEER. The CDR3 has 16 residues. The CDR3 DNA reads TGCGCCAGCAGCCAAGATATTTGGGCAGGGAATGAAAAACTGTTTTTT. This sequence encodes CASSQDIWAGNEKLFF.

The gene calls are TRBV7-8 and TRBJ1-5; no definite D call. Germline lookup yields CDR1 SGHVS and CDR2 FQNEAQ. The CDR3 runs to 16 residues. The V end lost 2 bases, the J end lost 5 bases, and 16 bases lay between the germline ends. CDR3 DNA: TGTGCCAGCAGCTTACTCTTCGCCAGAAGCGATCAGCCCCAGCATTTT. Its protein is CASSLLFARSDQPQHF.

V usage is TRBV19 and J usage is TRBJ1-1; maybe TRBD1 (6 bases). Trimming left V 10 bases short and J 13 bases short, with 19 bases between. The CDR3 consists of 11 residues. Germline V gives CDR1 LNHDA, CDR2 SQIVND (reference sequence). The CDR3: CAIGQPATVFF. The CDR3 bases are TGTGCCATAGGACAGCCGGCGACGGTTTTCTTT.